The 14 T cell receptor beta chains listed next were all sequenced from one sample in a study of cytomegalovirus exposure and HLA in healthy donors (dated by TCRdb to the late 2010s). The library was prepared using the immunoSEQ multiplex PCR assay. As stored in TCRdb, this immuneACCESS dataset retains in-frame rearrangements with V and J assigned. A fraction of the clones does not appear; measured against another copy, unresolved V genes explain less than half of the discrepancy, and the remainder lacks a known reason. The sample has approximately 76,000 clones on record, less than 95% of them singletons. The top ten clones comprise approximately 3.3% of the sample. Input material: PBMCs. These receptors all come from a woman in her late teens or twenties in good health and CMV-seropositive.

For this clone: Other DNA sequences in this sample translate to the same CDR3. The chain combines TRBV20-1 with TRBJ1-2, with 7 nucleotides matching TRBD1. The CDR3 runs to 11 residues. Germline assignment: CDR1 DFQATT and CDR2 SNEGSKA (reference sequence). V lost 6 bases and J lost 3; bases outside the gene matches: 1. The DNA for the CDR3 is TGCAGTGCCGGGACAGACTATGGCTACACCTTC. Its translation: CSAGTDYGYTF.

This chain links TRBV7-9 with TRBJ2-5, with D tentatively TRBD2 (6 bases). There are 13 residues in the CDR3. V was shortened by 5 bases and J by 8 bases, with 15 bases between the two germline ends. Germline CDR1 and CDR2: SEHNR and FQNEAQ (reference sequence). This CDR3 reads CASSLGTQLTQYF. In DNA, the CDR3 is TGTGCCAGCAGCCTCGGGACTCAGCTAACCCAGTACTTC.

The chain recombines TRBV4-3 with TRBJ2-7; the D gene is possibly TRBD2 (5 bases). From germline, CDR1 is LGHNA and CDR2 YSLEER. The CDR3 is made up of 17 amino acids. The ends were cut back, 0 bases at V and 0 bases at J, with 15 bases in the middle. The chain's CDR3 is CASSQDLVRGSSYEQYF. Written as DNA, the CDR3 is TGCGCCAGCAGCCAAGATTTGGTGCGTGGGAGCTCCTACGAGCAGTACTTC.

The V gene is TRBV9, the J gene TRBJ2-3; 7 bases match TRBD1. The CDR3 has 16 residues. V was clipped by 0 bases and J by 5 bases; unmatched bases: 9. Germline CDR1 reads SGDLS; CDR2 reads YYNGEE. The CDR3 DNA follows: TGTGCCAGCAGCGTAGGGGTAGGGGGCACGGTAGATACGCAGTATTTT. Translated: CASSVGVGGTVDTQYF.

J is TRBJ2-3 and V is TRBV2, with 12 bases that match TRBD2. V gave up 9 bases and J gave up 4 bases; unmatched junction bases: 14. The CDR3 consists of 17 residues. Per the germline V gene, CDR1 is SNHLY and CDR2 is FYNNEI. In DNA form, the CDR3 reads TGTGCCAGTGGGCAAGGGCTAGCGGGAGGGCCAGCAGATACGCAGTATTTT. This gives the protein CASGQGLAGGPADTQYF.

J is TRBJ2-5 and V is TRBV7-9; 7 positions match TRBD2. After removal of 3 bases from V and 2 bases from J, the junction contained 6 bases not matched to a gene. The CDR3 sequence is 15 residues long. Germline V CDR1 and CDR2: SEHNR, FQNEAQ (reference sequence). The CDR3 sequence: CASSFGGGGQETQYF. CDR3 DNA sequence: TGTGCCAGCAGCTTCGGCGGCGGGGGTCAAGAGACCCAGTACTTC. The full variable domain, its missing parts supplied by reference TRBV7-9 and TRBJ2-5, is DTGVSQNPRHKITKRGQNVTFRCDPISEHNRLYWYRQTLGQGPEFLTYFQNEAQLEKSRLLSDRFSAERPKGSFSTLEIQRTEQGDSAMYLCASSFGGGGQETQYFGPGTRLLVL.

CDR3 DNA sequence: TGTGCCAGCAGCTTAGGGGCGGGCCGGGCAGAAGGAACGGATGAAAAACTGTTTTTT. Protein product: CASSLGAGRAEGTDEKLFF. This chain joins TRBV11-3 and TRBJ1-4; unclear D gene. Germline V gene sequence: CDR1 SGHNT, CDR2 YENEEA. The V end lost 1 base, the J end lost 6 bases, and 24 bases lay between the germline ends. This CDR3 is built from 19 residues.

The CDR3 loop is CASSRQGTRETQYF. The DNA of the CDR3 is TGTGCCAGCAGCCGCCAGGGGACCCGAGAGACCCAGTACTTC. The V call is TRBV9, the J call TRBJ2-5, with D perhaps TRBD1 (6 bases). CDR1 is SGDLS, CDR2 YYNGEE, per germline. The V end lost 4 bases, the J end lost 4 bases, and 14 bases lay between the germline ends. CDR3 size: 14 residues.

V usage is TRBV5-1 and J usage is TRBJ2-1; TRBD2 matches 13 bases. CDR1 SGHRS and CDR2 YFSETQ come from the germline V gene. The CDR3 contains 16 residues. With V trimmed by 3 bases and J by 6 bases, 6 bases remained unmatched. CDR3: CASSSQGTSGTNEQFF. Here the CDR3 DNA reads TGCGCCAGCAGCTCCCAAGGGACTAGCGGGACCAATGAGCAGTTCTTC. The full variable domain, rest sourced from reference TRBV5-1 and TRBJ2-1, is KAGVTQTPRYLIKTRGQQVTLSCSPISGHRSVSWYQQTPGQGLQFLFEYFSETQRNKGNFPGRFSGRQFSNSRSEMNVSTLELGDSALYLCASSSQGTSGTNEQFFGPGTRLTVL.

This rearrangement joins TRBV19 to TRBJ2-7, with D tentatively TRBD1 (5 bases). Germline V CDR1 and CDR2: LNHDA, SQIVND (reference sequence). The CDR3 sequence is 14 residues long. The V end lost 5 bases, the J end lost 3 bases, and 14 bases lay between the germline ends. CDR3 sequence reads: CASSARQSSYEQYF. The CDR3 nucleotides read TGTGCCAGTAGTGCACGACAGTCTAGCTACGAGCAGTACTTC.

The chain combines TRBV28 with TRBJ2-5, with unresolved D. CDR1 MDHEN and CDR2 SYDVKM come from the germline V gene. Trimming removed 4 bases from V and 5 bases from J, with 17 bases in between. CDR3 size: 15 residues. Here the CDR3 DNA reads TGTGCCAGCAGTTCCCATGGGCAGCCCGTGGAGACCCAGTACTTC. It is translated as CASSSHGQPVETQYF.

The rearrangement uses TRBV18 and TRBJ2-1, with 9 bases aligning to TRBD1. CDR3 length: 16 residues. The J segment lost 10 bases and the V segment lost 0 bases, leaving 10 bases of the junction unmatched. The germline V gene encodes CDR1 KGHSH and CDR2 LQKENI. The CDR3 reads CASSPPGQGRGGEQFF. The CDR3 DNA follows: TGTGCCAGCTCACCACCGGGACAGGGAAGGGGGGGGGAGCAGTTCTTC.

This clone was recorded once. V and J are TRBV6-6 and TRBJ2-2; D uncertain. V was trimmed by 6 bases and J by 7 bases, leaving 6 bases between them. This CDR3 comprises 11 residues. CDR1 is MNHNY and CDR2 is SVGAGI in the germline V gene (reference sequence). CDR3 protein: CASSPGGELFF. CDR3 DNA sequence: TGTGCCAGCAGCCCAGGCGGGGAGCTGTTTTTT.

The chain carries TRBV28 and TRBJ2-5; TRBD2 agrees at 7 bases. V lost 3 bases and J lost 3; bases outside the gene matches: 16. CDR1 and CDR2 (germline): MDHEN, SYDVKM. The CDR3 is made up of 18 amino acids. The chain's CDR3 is CASSLWREMVRAKETQYF. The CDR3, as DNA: TGTGCCAGCAGTTTGTGGCGGGAGATGGTCCGCGCCAAAGAGACCCAGTACTTC.